These 9 T cell receptor beta chains came from one sample sequenced in a study of cytomegalovirus exposure and HLA in healthy donors. PCR amplification relied on 60 Vbeta primers (plus 13 Jbeta primers). Repertoires were generated with immunoSEQ multiplex PCR, while TCRdb's copy carries only in-frame clones and drops some. This sample has about 59,000 clones, with 65% to 90% found just once. The sequenced material came from PBMCs. The receptors were gathered from a human donor in good health.

The V and J genes are TRBV4-2 and TRBJ2-2; weak D call: TRBD2 (6 bases). V shed 1 base and J shed 6 bases, with 9 bases lying between them. CDR1 and CDR2 from the germline V gene are LGHNA and YNFKEQ. The CDR3 spans 14 residues. DNA of the CDR3: TGTGCCAGCAGCCAAGGGGAGGTTTCCGGGGAGCTGTTTTTT. Translation: CASSQGEVSGELFF.

J is TRBJ2-2 and V is TRBV4-2; TRBD2 aligns across 14 bases. The CDR3 runs 19 residues. With V trimmed by 2 bases and J by 4 bases, 9 bases remained unmatched. Germline-derived CDR1 and CDR2 are LGHNA and YNFKEQ. The CDR3 protein is CASSQTGLAGVLGTGELFF. CDR3 DNA: TGTGCCAGCAGCCAAACGGGACTAGCGGGAGTTCTGGGCACCGGGGAGCTGTTTTTT.

This clone was counted between two and nine times. The chain carries TRBV28 and TRBJ2-5; tentatively, D is TRBD1 (6 bases). Trimming cost V 5 bases and J 3 bases, with 25 bases left between them. Per germline, CDR1 MDHEN and CDR2 SYDVKM. This CDR3 has 18 amino acids. CDR3 region: CASSTSGTTLGPEETQYF. In DNA form, the CDR3 reads TGTGCCAGCAGTACCTCCGGGACAACCTTAGGGCCTGAAGAGACCCAGTACTTC.

Notes on this clone: An end of the junction differs from the germline gene, which may be a read error. The J gene is TRBJ2-1, the V gene TRBV6-5; 7 bases fit TRBD2. The CDR3 is 14 residues long. Germline CDR1 is MNHEY and CDR2 is SVGAGI. The CDR3 is CASSDSSGHNEQFF. The CDR3, as DNA: TGTGCCAGCAGTGACTCTAGCGGTCACAATGAGCAGTTCTTC.

The gene calls are TRBV6-5 and TRBJ2-1; D is possibly TRBD2 (6 bases). Germline V gene sequence: CDR1 MNHEY, CDR2 SVGAGI. This CDR3 is 15 amino acids long. Deletions cut 8 bases from V and 4 bases from J, with 18 bases between. The chain's CDR3 is CASAAVGGLYNEQFF. CDR3 nucleotide sequence: TGTGCCAGCGCGGCAGTGGGAGGTTTGTACAATGAGCAGTTCTTC.

The V call is TRBV25-1, the J call TRBJ2-5, with TRBD1 matching 9 bases. From germline, CDR1 is MGHDK and CDR2 SYGVNS. J lost 4 bases, V lost 3 bases, and 6 bases had no gene match. This CDR3 contains 15 residues. The CDR3 nucleotides are TGTGCCAGCAGTGACCCGCGGACAGGGGCAGAGACCCAGTACTTC. It translates to CASSDPRTGAETQYF.

This clone was counted a few times. The chain recombines TRBV6-4 with TRBJ2-3; the D gene is possibly TRBD2 (6 bases). The germline gives CDR1 MRHNA, CDR2 SNTAGT. The CDR3 totals 13 residues. Trimming stripped 3 bases from V and 8 bases from J, with 12 bases between. CDR3 amino acids: CASSDAYGGTQYF. The CDR3 DNA sequence: TGTGCCAGCAGTGATGCCTACGGGGGTACGCAGTATTTT.

J is TRBJ1-2 and V is TRBV2, with D tentatively TRBD1 (6 bases). This CDR3 has 16 amino acids. Trimming removed 1 base from V and 6 bases from J, with 18 bases in between. Germline V gives CDR1 SNHLY, CDR2 FYNNEI. The CDR3 region is CASSEGVSIYRDGYTF. The DNA for the CDR3 is TGTGCCAGCAGTGAAGGGGTTTCAATTTACAGGGATGGCTACACCTTC.

V usage is TRBV19 and J usage is TRBJ2-7; D gene ambiguous. Trimming stripped 4 bases from V and 0 bases from J, with 13 bases between. CDR1 and CDR2 (germline): LNHDA, SQIVND (reference sequence). The CDR3 totals 15 residues. The CDR3 nucleotides read TGTGCCAGTAGTACGGTGGCAGCGAGCTCCTACGAGCAGTACTTC. Translated: CASSTVAASSYEQYF.